These 30 T cell receptor beta chains were sequenced from one sample in a study of shared T cell receptors in the human thymus. Clones were read by immunoSEQ multiplex PCR, and TCRdb kept only the in-frame ones, dropping some. The sample comprises 540,000 or so clones, about four fifths of which are singletons, and more than 0.01% rests with the top ten. The data were also submitted as part of a second study, on human thymus T cells.

The source material was thymocytes. The receptors originated from a boy in the first two years of life with a congenital heart defect.

The chain carries TRBV11-2 and TRBJ2-7; no firm D call. Germline CDR1 SGHAT, CDR2 FQNNGV. The length of the CDR3 is 14 residues. The V gene lost 1 base and the J gene lost 0 bases, with 7 bases spanning the gap. The CDR3 loop is CASSLAPSSYEQYF. CDR3 bases: TGTGCCAGCAGCTTAGCCCCGAGCTCCTACGAGCAGTACTTC.

The gene calls are TRBV27 and TRBJ2-1; TRBD2 aligns across 11 bases. This CDR3 contains 18 residues. J lost 0 bases, V lost 7 bases, and 11 bases had no gene match. From germline, CDR1 is MNHEY and CDR2 SMNVEV (reference sequence). The CDR3 DNA sequence: TGTGCCAGCATCAAGACCGGGCTAGCGGGGGGCTCCTACAATGAGCAGTTCTTC. This gives the protein CASIKTGLAGGSYNEQFF.

The chain is built from TRBV19 and TRBJ2-2, with a weak D call TRBD2 (5 bases). This CDR3 has 16 residues. Trimming shortened V by 3 bases and J by 0 bases, and 11 bases separated the two germline ends. From germline, CDR1 is LNHDA and CDR2 SQIVND (reference sequence). The DNA for the CDR3 is TGTGCCAGTAGTATGAAGCGGTACACGAACACCGGGGAGCTGTTTTTT. Translating it yields CASSMKRYTNTGELFF.

CDR3 in amino acids: CASRRQGAAYTEAFF. CDR3 bases: TGTGCCAGTAGACGACAGGGGGCCGCCTACACTGAAGCTTTCTTT. This sequence joins TRBV27 and TRBJ1-1; 10 bases match TRBD1. This CDR3 comprises 15 residues. With 9 bases clipped from V and 3 bases from J, the junction kept 10 bases outside the gene matches. Germline V gene data show CDR1 as MNHEY and CDR2 as SMNVEV (reference sequence).

The chain couples TRBV4-2 to TRBJ2-7; D is unclear. Germline V CDR1 and CDR2: LGHNA, YNFKEQ. This CDR3 has 14 residues. Trimming left V 3 bases short and J 0 bases short, with 9 bases between. The CDR3 spells CASSQPGSSYEQYF. CDR3 bases: TGTGCCAGCAGCCAGCCCGGTAGCTCCTACGAGCAGTACTTC.

The chain recombines TRBV6-5 with TRBJ1-1; no clear D. The length of the CDR3 is 13 residues. Germline CDR1 and CDR2: MNHEY and SVGAGI. Deletions cut 8 bases from V and 1 base from J, with 11 bases between. The DNA for the CDR3 is TGTGCCAGCGCGGTAGCCTCGAACACTGAAGCTTTCTTT. Translation gives CASAVASNTEAFF.

The V gene is TRBV4-1, the J gene TRBJ2-3; 8 nucleotides align to TRBD2. Germline V gives CDR1 MGHRA, CDR2 YSYEKL. CDR3 length: 18 residues. J was trimmed by 2 bases and V by 6 bases; bases with no gene match: 16. In DNA, the CDR3 is TGCGCCAGCAGGAGCGGGAGAGAAGCCGAAGGGGCCACAGATACGCAGTATTTT. It translates to CASRSGREAEGATDTQYF.

This clone appeared a few times. As DNA, the CDR3 is TGTGCCAGTAGTGGGGACAGAGACACAGATACGCAGTATTTT. This gives the protein CASSGDRDTDTQYF. V and J are TRBV19 and TRBJ2-3; 7 bases fit TRBD1. Per the germline V gene, CDR1 is LNHDA and CDR2 is SQIVND (reference sequence). Trimming removed 5 bases from V and 2 bases from J; junction bases left unmatched: 4. This CDR3 region has 14 residues.

The gene calls are TRBV19 and TRBJ2-5; 7 bases match TRBD2. CDR3 length: 14 residues. V shed 3 bases, J shed 3 bases, and the junction held 4 bases outside the gene matches. Germline assignment: CDR1 LNHDA and CDR2 SQIVND (reference sequence). The DNA of the CDR3 is TGTGCCAGTAGTATTTCTAGCGGTGAAGAGACCCAGTACTTC. Translating it yields CASSISSGEETQYF.

The rearrangement links TRBV6-1 to TRBJ2-2, with 10 bases fitting TRBD2. After removal of 4 bases from V and 3 bases from J, the junction contained 8 bases not matched to a gene. Germline CDR1 reads MNHNS; CDR2 reads SASEGT. The CDR3 length is 17 residues. CDR3 residues: CASSVPRTSGYTGELFF. In DNA, the CDR3 is TGTGCCAGCAGTGTTCCTCGGACTAGCGGATACACCGGGGAGCTGTTTTTT.

The chain recombines TRBV28 with TRBJ2-7; D is undetermined. Germline V gene data show CDR1 as MDHEN and CDR2 as SYDVKM. This CDR3 comprises 14 residues. V gave up 6 bases and J gave up 9 bases, with 21 bases separating them. DNA of the CDR3: TGTGCCAGCAGCCTTTCGGGTTCGCTGTTGGTGCAGTACTTC. Encoded protein: CASSLSGSLLVQYF.

CDR3 region: CASSQETFYRVTGELFF. CDR3 nucleotides: TGCGCCAGCAGCCAAGAAACTTTTTACCGGGTTACCGGGGAGCTGTTTTTT. The chain has TRBV4-3 and TRBJ2-2; no definite D call. Germline CDR1 and CDR2: LGHNA and YSLEER. Trimming stripped 0 bases from V and 5 bases from J, with 16 bases between. The length of the CDR3 is 17 residues.

The chain uses TRBV27 and TRBJ1-5; the D gene is possibly TRBD1 (6 bases). Germline assignment: CDR1 MNHEY and CDR2 SMNVEV (reference sequence). The CDR3 has 13 amino acids. V was cut by 6 bases and J by 11 bases, with 17 bases left in between. CDR3 DNA sequence: TGTGCCAGCAGGTCGAGGGGGGAGGGAGCCCAGCATTTT. Its translation is CASRSRGEGAQHF.

The sample holds a few counts of this clone. The chain uses TRBV27 and TRBJ1-1; 8 nucleotides agree with TRBD1. The germline gives CDR1 MNHEY, CDR2 SMNVEV (reference sequence). CDR3 length: 14 residues. The J segment lost 8 bases and the V segment lost 4 bases, leaving 9 bases of the junction unmatched. The chain's CDR3 is CASSSDREGGEAFF. The CDR3 DNA is TGTGCCAGCAGTTCGGACAGGGAAGGGGGCGAAGCTTTCTTT.

The V and J genes are TRBV2 and TRBJ1-5; D remains unclear. Germline V lookup: CDR1 SNHLY, CDR2 FYNNEI. V lost 5 bases and J lost 4, with 9 bases in between. The CDR3 is 13 amino acids. The CDR3, as DNA: TGTGCCAGCAGTCGCGGGGATAATCAGCCCCAGCATTTT. Encoded protein: CASSRGDNQPQHF.

The chain uses TRBV28 and TRBJ1-4; perhaps TRBD1 as D (5 bases). V lost 4 bases, J lost 8 bases, and 11 bases lay in between. Germline assignment: CDR1 MDHEN and CDR2 SYDVKM. This CDR3 comprises 13 residues. The CDR3 DNA reads TGTGCCAGCAGTTATAGGGGTTGGGAAAAACTGTTTTTT. Its protein is CASSYRGWEKLFF.

The chain recombines TRBV7-2 with TRBJ1-2; no definite D call. This CDR3 has 16 amino acids. V dropped 4 bases and J dropped 8 bases, with 23 bases sitting between them. From germline, CDR1 is SGHTA and CDR2 FQGNSA. For the CDR3, the DNA is TGTGCCAGCAGCTCGACTATGGCCCTACGGGGTTCGGGCTACACCTTC. Translation: CASSSTMALRGSGYTF.

J is TRBJ2-1 and V is TRBV4-3; D is possibly TRBD1 (6 bases). CDR3 length: 12 residues. Trimming removed 5 bases at V and 8 bases at J, with 10 bases between. Per germline, CDR1 LGHNA and CDR2 YSLEER. The CDR3 DNA reads TGCGCCAGCAGCGCCAGGGGCCATGAGCAGTTCTTC. Its translation is CASSARGHEQFF.

The rearrangement links TRBV5-4 to TRBJ2-1; the D is unclear. The CDR3 covers 14 residues. Germline CDR1 and CDR2: SGHNT and YYREEE (reference sequence). V lost 2 bases and J 5 bases, leaving 11 bases between the germline ends. The CDR3 reads CASSLRGHHNEQFF. CDR3 DNA sequence: TGTGCCAGCAGCTTACGCGGCCACCACAATGAGCAGTTCTTC.

The table lists this clone with a count of one. The sample contains more than one DNA sequence encoding this CDR3. The V gene is TRBV14, the J gene TRBJ2-7; the D gene is possibly TRBD1 (5 bases). CDR1 and CDR2 from the germline V gene are SGHDN and FVKESK. Trimming took 0 bases from V and 0 from J, leaving 9 bases between them. The CDR3 has 15 residues. In DNA form, the CDR3 reads TGTGCCAGCAGCCAAGATGGAGACAGCTCCTACGAGCAGTACTTC. Its translation is CASSQDGDSSYEQYF.

This rearrangement joins TRBV19 to TRBJ1-2, with D perhaps matching TRBD1 (5 bases). Per the germline V gene, CDR1 is LNHDA and CDR2 is SQIVND (reference sequence). V lost 6 bases and J lost 6, with 8 bases in between. This CDR3 has 11 amino acids. CDR3: CASRGGDGYTF. DNA of the CDR3: TGTGCCAGTAGGGGGGGGGATGGCTACACCTTC.

The V gene is TRBV30, the J gene TRBJ2-5; maybe TRBD1 (5 bases). V was trimmed by 0 bases and J by 0 bases, leaving 11 bases between them. Germline V lookup: CDR1 GTSNPN, CDR2 SVGIG (reference sequence). This CDR3 has 15 amino acids. CDR3: CAWSVPGQNQETQYF. In DNA form, the CDR3 reads TGTGCCTGGAGTGTACCCGGACAAAACCAAGAGACCCAGTACTTC. Drawing the rest from reference TRBV30 and TRBJ2-5, the complete variable domain is SQTIHQWPATLVQPVGSPLSLECTVEGTSNPNLYWYRQAAGRGLQLLFYSVGIGQISSEVPQNLSASRPQDRQFILSSKKLLLSDSGFYLCAWSVPGQNQETQYFGPGTRLLVL.

The chain uses TRBV9 and TRBJ1-1; no clear D. V lost 3 bases to trimming and J lost 2 bases, with 8 bases between them. From germline, CDR1 is SGDLS and CDR2 YYNGEE. The CDR3 is 13 amino acids. The CDR3 sequence is CASSASVNTEAFF. The CDR3 nucleotides are TGTGCCAGCAGCGCCTCAGTTAACACTGAAGCTTTCTTT.

This chain links TRBV5-6 with TRBJ2-7; 7 bases agree with TRBD2. This CDR3 has 15 amino acids. V shed 4 bases and J 2 bases; nucleotides not matched to a gene: 9. Germline V gene data show CDR1 as SGHDT and CDR2 as YYEEEE. The CDR3 reads CASSHQTSRTYEQYF. CDR3 nucleotide sequence: TGTGCCAGCAGCCATCAGACTAGCCGTACCTACGAGCAGTACTTC.

The chain has TRBV6-6 and TRBJ2-7; D remains ambiguous. The CDR3 is 14 amino acids. With 0 bases removed from V and 2 bases from J, the gap between germline ends came to 8 bases. The germline V gene encodes CDR1 MNHNY and CDR2 SVGAGI (reference sequence). CDR3 sequence: CASSYSTPTYEQYF. DNA of the CDR3: TGTGCCAGCAGTTACTCGACACCTACCTACGAGCAGTACTTC.

V gene TRBV4-1 combines with J gene TRBJ2-3; D is perhaps TRBD2 (6 bases). Germline assignment: CDR1 MGHRA and CDR2 YSYEKL. This CDR3 spans 16 amino acids. V was trimmed by 3 bases and J by 7 bases, leaving 20 bases between them. The CDR3 here is CASSHLLAPMIHTQYF. In DNA, the CDR3 is TGCGCCAGCAGCCATCTACTAGCCCCCATGATCCATACGCAGTATTTT.

The rearrangement links TRBV7-9 to TRBJ2-5; 12 bases are a match to TRBD2. The CDR3 has 18 amino acids. The germline V gene encodes CDR1 SEHNR and CDR2 FQNEAQ (reference sequence). V gave up 4 bases and J gave up 4 bases; unmatched junction bases: 13. The CDR3 loop reads CASSSYSPWGLAGETQYF. The CDR3 DNA is TGTGCCAGCAGCTCGTACTCACCTTGGGGACTAGCGGGAGAGACCCAGTACTTC.

In this sample, this clone turned up a few times. The genes are TRBV7-8 and TRBJ2-1; perhaps TRBD1 as D (6 bases). Germline CDR1 SGHVS, CDR2 FQNEAQ. This CDR3 contains 19 residues. The ends were cut back, 5 bases at V and 8 bases at J, with 31 bases in the middle. The CDR3 here is CASSLGDIEVRCSSDEQFF. DNA of the CDR3: TGTGCCAGCAGCCTGGGGGACATAGAGGTCCGTTGCAGTTCAGATGAGCAGTTCTTC.

The rearrangement uses TRBV7-2 and TRBJ2-7, with 7 bases aligning to TRBD1. Germline CDR1 reads SGHTA; CDR2 reads FQGNSA. Germline trimming cut 0 bases from V and 7 bases from J; bases unmatched to any gene: 9. CDR3 length: 15 amino acids. The CDR3 loop reads CASSLAEGAEREQYF. CDR3 DNA sequence: TGTGCCAGCAGCTTAGCAGAGGGGGCGGAGAGGGAGCAGTACTTC.

The chain employs TRBV4-2 and TRBJ2-7; 9 positions agree with TRBD2. Losses at the gene ends were 0 bases for V and 3 bases for J; bases not matched to a gene: 15. Germline V gene data show CDR1 as LGHNA and CDR2 as YNFKEQ. The CDR3 length is 19 residues. CDR3 sequence reads: CASSQEVPSGNRGDYEQYF. DNA for the CDR3: TGTGCCAGCAGCCAAGAGGTCCCTAGCGGGAATAGAGGGGACTACGAGCAGTACTTC.